The rows below give T cell receptor beta chains drawn from one sample of a study of blood T cell repertoires in COVID-19. Profiled with immunoSEQ multiplex PCR; TCRdb holds only in-frame clones, not every one. The sample gives roughly 170,000 clones, roughly 80% of which show up once; about 12% is in the top ten. Sequencing was carried out using PBMCs or T cells enriched from blood (not recorded which). The receptor source for this set is a man aged 45-65 years who had recovered from COVID-19. Both conserved end residues are part of each CDR3. The D gene is left open where the match is weak. Not every row has a clone size; where given, it reads once, few, many or a size class.

CDR3	DNA	size	V	D	J
CASSPPLDRSYEQYF	TGTGCCAGCAGTCCCCCATTAGACAGGTCCTACGAGCAGTACTTC	-	TRBV7-9	-	TRBJ2-7
CAWSWGGYTEAFF	TGTGCCTGGAGTTGGGGGGGGTACACTGAAGCTTTCTTT	once	TRBV30	-	TRBJ1-1
CASSLSGPYGYTF	TGTGCCAGCAGTTTAAGCGGACCGTATGGCTACACCTTC	-	TRBV28	-	TRBJ1-2
CASRQAPQPQHF	TGTGCCAGCCGACAGGCGCCTCAGCCCCAGCATTTT	-	TRBV28	-	TRBJ1-5
CASSQAGYEQYF	TGTGCCAGCAGCCAAGCGGGGTACGAGCAGTACTTC	-	TRBV3-1/TRBV3-2	-	TRBJ2-7
CAWSEDWEDYGYTF	TGTGCCTGGAGCGAGGACTGGGAGGACTATGGCTACACCTTC	-	TRBV30	-	TRBJ1-2
CASSLLAGGTDTQYF	TGTGCCAGCAGCTTATTGGCGGGTGGCACAGATACGCAGTATTTT	-	TRBV7-6	-	TRBJ2-3
CASSLDGSSYNEQFF	TGTGCCAGCAGCTTGGATGGGAGCTCCTACAATGAGCAGTTCTTC	-	TRBV5-4	-	TRBJ2-1
CSVESGGRGAFF	TGCAGCGTTGAGTCCGGGGGGCGTGGGGCTTTCTTT	-	TRBV29-1	-	TRBJ1-1
CASSQPNRGRRKNIQYF	TGCGCCAGCAGCCAACCAAACAGGGGAAGGAGGAAAAACATTCAGTACTTC	once	TRBV4-1	TRBD1	TRBJ2-4
CASSFEGVSGNTIYF	TGTGCCAGCAGCTTCGAGGGGGTCTCTGGAAACACCATATATTTT	-	TRBV5-6	-	TRBJ1-3
CASSPGTSGVSEQFF	TGTGCCAGCAGCCCGGGGACTAGCGGGGTGAGTGAGCAGTTCTTC	once	TRBV11-2	TRBD2	TRBJ2-1
CASSPTGVYGYTF	TGCGCCAGCAGCCCGACAGGGGTCTATGGCTACACCTTC	-	TRBV5-1	TRBD1	TRBJ1-2
CAISGTSGGNQAQYF	TGTGCCATCAGTGGGACTAGCGGGGGGAATCAGGCGCAGTACTTC	-	TRBV10-3	TRBD2	TRBJ2-7
CASSPGTGENEQFF	TGTGCCAGCAGCCCCGGGACAGGGGAAAATGAGCAGTTCTTC	-	TRBV9	TRBD1	TRBJ2-1
CAWRPPGAGSPLHF	TGTGCCTGGAGACCCCCAGGGGCGGGTTCACCCCTCCACTTT	-	TRBV30	-	TRBJ1-6